The sequence of this T cell receptor (beta chain) was determined in a study of response to subunit inactivated influenza vaccine. A single record per CDR3 protein comes from TCRdb applying MiXCR to the RT-PCR reads. The sample includes roughly 760,000 distinct CDR3 sequences, 21% of them seen just once. Note on this clonotype: The antigen remains undetermined.

Findings and limits, study-wide: It was suggested by the authors that few new T cells are recruited by each seasonal influenza vaccination.

There are 15 residues in the CDR3. V trimming: 1 base; J trimming: 0 bases; junction bases outside the gene matches: 3. Germline-derived CDR1 and CDR2 are SGHVS and FNYEAQ. The specimen was PBMCs from blood, collected 4 to 6 days after vaccination. V gene TRBV7-6 combines with J gene TRBJ2-7; 7 bases agree with TRBD1. The source of this sequence is a man aged 50-59 years who received an inactivated influenza vaccine. CDR3 in amino acids: CASSLEGAVSYEQYF. CDR3 bases: TGTGCCAGCAGCTTAGAGGGGGCTGTCTCCTACGAGCAGTACTTC.